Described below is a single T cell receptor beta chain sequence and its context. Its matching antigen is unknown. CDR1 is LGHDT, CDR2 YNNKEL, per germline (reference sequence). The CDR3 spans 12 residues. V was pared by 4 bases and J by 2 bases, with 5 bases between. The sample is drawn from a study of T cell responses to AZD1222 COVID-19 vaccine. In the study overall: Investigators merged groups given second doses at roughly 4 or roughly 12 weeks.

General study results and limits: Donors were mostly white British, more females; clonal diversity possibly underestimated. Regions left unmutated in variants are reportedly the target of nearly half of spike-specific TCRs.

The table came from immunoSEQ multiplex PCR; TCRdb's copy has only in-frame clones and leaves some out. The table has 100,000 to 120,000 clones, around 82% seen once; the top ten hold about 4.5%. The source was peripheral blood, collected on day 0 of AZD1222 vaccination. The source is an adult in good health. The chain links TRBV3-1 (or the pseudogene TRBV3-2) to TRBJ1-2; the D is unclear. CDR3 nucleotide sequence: TGTGCCAGCAGCCGTGTGAACTATGGCTACACCTTC. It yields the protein CASSRVNYGYTF.